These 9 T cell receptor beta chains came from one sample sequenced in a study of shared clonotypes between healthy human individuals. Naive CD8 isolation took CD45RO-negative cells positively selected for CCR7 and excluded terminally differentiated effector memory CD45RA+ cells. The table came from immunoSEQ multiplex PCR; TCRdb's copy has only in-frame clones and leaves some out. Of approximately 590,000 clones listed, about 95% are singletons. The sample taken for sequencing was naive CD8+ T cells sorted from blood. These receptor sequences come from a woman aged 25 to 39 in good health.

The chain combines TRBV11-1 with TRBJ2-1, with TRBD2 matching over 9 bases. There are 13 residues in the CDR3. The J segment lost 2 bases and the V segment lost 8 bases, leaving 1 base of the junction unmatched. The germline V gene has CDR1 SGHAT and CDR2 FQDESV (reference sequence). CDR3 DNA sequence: TGTGCCAGCTCTAGCGGGACCTACAATGAGCAGTTCTTC. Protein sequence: CASSSGTYNEQFF.

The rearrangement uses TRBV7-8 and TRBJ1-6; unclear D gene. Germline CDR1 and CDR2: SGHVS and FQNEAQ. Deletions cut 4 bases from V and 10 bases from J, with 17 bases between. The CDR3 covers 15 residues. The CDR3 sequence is CASSSRDPAGSPLHF. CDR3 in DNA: TGTGCCAGCAGCTCTCGAGACCCAGCAGGCTCACCCCTCCACTTT.

The CDR3 DNA follows: TGTGCCAGCAGTTACCTATCGGACAACGGGTGGGAAGCTTTCTTT. Its translation is CASSYLSDNGWEAFF. The V call is TRBV6-6, the J call TRBJ1-1; TRBD1 is a possible D gene (5 bases). Germline assignment: CDR1 MNHNY and CDR2 SVGAGI (reference sequence). CDR3 size: 15 residues. The V gene lost 2 bases and the J gene lost 8 bases, with 18 bases spanning the gap.

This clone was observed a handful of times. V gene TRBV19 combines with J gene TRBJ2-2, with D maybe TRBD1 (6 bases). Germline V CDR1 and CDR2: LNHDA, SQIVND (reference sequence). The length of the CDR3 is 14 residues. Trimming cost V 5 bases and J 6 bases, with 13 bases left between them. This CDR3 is CASSHRVGAGELFF. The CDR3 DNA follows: TGTGCCAGTAGTCACAGGGTCGGGGCCGGGGAGCTGTTTTTT. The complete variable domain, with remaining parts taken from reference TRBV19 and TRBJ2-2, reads DGGITQSPKYLFRKEGQNVTLSCEQNLNHDAMYWYRQDPGQGLRLIYYSQIVNDFQKGDIAEGYSVSREKKESFPLTVTSAQKNPTAFYLCASSHRVGAGELFFGEGSRLTVL.

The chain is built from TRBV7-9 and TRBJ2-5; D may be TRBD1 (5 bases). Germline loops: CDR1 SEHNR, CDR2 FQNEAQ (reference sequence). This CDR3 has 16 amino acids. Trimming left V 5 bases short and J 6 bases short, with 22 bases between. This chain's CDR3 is CASSLPSGQRGQTQYF. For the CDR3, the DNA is TGTGCCAGCAGCCTACCTTCGGGCCAAAGGGGTCAGACCCAGTACTTC.

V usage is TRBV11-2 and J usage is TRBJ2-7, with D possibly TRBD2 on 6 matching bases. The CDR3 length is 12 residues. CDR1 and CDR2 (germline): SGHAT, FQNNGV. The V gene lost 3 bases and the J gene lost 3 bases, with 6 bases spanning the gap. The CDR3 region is CASSLDYYEQYF. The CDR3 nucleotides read TGTGCCAGCAGCTTGGACTACTACGAGCAGTACTTC.

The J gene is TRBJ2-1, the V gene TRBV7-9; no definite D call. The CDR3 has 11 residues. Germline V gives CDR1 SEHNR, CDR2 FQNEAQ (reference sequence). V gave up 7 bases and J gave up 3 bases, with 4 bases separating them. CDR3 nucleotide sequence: TGTGCCAGCAACGTCTACAATGAGCAGTTCTTC. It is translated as CASNVYNEQFF.

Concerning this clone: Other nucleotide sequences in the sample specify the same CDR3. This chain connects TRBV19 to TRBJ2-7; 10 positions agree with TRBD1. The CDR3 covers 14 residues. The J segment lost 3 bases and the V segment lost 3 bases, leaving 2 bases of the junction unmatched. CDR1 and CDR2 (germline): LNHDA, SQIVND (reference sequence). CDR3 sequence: CASSIRDRGYEQYF. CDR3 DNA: TGTGCCAGTAGTATCCGGGACAGGGGCTACGAGCAGTACTTC.

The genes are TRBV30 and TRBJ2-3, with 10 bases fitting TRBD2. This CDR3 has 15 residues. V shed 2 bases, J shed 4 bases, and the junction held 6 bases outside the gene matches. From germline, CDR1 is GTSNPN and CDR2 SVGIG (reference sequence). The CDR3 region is CAWSSGAGGSDTQYF. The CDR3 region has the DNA TGTGCCTGGAGTTCCGGAGCGGGAGGGTCAGATACGCAGTATTTT.